This entry is about one T cell receptor beta chain. With 2 bases clipped from V and 4 bases from J, the junction kept 4 bases outside the gene matches. Per germline, CDR1 MNHNS and CDR2 SASEGT. The CDR3 has 15 amino acids. This entry belongs to a study of blood T cell repertoires in COVID-19. The method was immunoSEQ multiplex PCR; TCRdb's version includes in-frame clones alone and lacks a portion of them. The repertoire holds roughly 410,000 clones, approximately 89% seen once, with under 2% in the top ten. V is TRBV6-1 and J is TRBJ2-5; 10 bases map to TRBD2. The receptor was derived from a woman in her thirties or forties with COVID-19, enrolled during active disease. The sequencing input was peripheral blood. The CDR3 here is CASSELAGVPETQYF. In DNA form, the CDR3 reads TGTGCCAGCAGTGAACTAGCGGGAGTTCCAGAGACCCAGTACTTC.